These T cell receptor beta chains were read from a single sample in a study of early stage breast cancer tumors. Repertoires were generated with immunoSEQ multiplex PCR, while TCRdb's copy carries only in-frame clones and drops some. The sample includes 39,000 or so clones, approximately 72% of them seen just once. The sequencing input was blood. These receptor sequences come from a person aged 50-59 years with breast cancer. Each CDR3 is given with its conserved first and last residue. Fields, in order: clone size, D gene, V gene, J gene, CDR3 DNA, CDR3 protein. D genes are given only for firm matches. Clone size appears in some rows only: once, few, many, or a class for an expanded clone.

abundance: .
d_gene: TRBD1
v_gene: TRBV19
j_gene: TRBJ1-1
CDR3nt: TGTGCCAGTCCACCGGGACAGGGTCGACCAAGTGAAGCTTTCTTT
CDR3aa: CASPPGQGRPSEAFF

abundance: few
d_gene: .
v_gene: TRBV11-2
j_gene: TRBJ2-7
CDR3nt: TGTGCCAGCAGCTCAGGGGCCTACGAGCAGTACTTC
CDR3aa: CASSSGAYEQYF

abundance: .
d_gene: TRBD2
v_gene: TRBV10-2
j_gene: TRBJ2-1
CDR3nt: TGCGCCAGTTGGACTAGCGGGAGGAACAATGAGCAGTTCTTC
CDR3aa: CASWTSGRNNEQFF

abundance: .
d_gene: TRBD2
v_gene: TRBV6-6
j_gene: TRBJ2-1
CDR3nt: TGTGCCAGCAGCCCGAGGGGCGGGAGGTACAATGAGCAGTTCTTC
CDR3aa: CASSPRGGRYNEQFF

abundance: .
d_gene: TRBD1
v_gene: TRBV6-4
j_gene: TRBJ2-3
CDR3nt: TGTGCCAGCAGTGAATACGGGACAGGGGATAGCACAGATACGCAGTATTTT
CDR3aa: CASSEYGTGDSTDTQYF

abundance: .
d_gene: TRBD2
v_gene: TRBV12-5
j_gene: TRBJ2-7
CDR3nt: TGTGCTAGTGGTTTGGGAGGGACTAGCGGAGCCTACGAGCAGTACTTC
CDR3aa: CASGLGGTSGAYEQYF

abundance: few
d_gene: TRBD2
v_gene: TRBV25-1
j_gene: TRBJ2-1
CDR3nt: TGTGCCAGCAGTGAACTAGCGGGAGAAAGGGCCTACAATGAGCAGTTCTTC
CDR3aa: CASSELAGERAYNEQFF

abundance: .
d_gene: TRBD1
v_gene: TRBV5-6
j_gene: TRBJ1-5
CDR3nt: TGTGCCAGCAGCTTTAACAGGGGCGAATTAAATCAGCCCCAGCATTTT
CDR3aa: CASSFNRGELNQPQHF

abundance: .
d_gene: TRBD2
v_gene: TRBV29-1
j_gene: TRBJ2-7
CDR3nt: TGCAGCGTTGTAGCGGGAGTCTACGAGCAGTACTTC
CDR3aa: CSVVAGVYEQYF

abundance: .
d_gene: .
v_gene: TRBV27
j_gene: TRBJ2-3
CDR3nt: TGTGCCAGCAGTTTTGAGATTCCGGGCACAGATACGCAGTATTTT
CDR3aa: CASSFEIPGTDTQYF

abundance: few
d_gene: .
v_gene: TRBV5-4
j_gene: TRBJ1-6
CDR3nt: TGTGCCAGCAGCTTGAAGCACGACTCCGCACCCCTCCACTTT
CDR3aa: CASSLKHDSAPLHF